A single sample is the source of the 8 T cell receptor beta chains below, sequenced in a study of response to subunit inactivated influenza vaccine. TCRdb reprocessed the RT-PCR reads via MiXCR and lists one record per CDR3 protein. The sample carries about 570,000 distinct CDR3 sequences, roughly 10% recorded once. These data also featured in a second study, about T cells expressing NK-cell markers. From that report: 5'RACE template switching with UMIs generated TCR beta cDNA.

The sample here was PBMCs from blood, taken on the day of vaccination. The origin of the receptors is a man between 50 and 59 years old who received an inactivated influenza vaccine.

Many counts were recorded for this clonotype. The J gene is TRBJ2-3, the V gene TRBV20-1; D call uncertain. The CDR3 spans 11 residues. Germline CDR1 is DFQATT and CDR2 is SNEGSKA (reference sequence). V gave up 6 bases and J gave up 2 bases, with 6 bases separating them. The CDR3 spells CSARLTDTQYF. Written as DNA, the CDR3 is TGCAGTGCCAGGCTCACAGATACGCAGTATTTT.

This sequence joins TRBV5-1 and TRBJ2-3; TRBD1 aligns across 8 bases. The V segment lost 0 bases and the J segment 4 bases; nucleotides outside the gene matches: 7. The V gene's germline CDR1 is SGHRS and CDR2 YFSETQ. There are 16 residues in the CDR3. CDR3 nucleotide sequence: TGCGCCAGCAGCTTGGCGGGACAGGCTGGGGCAGATACGCAGTATTTT. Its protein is CASSLAGQAGADTQYF.

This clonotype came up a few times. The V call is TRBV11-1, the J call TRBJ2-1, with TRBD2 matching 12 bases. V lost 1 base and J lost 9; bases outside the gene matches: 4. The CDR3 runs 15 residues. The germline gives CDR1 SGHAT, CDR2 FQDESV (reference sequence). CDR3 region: CASSLELAGGAEQFF. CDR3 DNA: TGTGCCAGCAGCTTAGAACTAGCGGGAGGAGCTGAGCAGTTCTTC.

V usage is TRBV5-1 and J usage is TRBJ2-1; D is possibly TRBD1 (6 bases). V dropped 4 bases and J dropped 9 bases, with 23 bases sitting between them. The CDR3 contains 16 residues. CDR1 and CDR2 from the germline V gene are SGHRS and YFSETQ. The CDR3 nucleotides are TGCGCCAGCAGCCAGGACCCGGCGGCAGGGGTAGTTGAGCAGTTCTTC. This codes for CASSQDPAAGVVEQFF.

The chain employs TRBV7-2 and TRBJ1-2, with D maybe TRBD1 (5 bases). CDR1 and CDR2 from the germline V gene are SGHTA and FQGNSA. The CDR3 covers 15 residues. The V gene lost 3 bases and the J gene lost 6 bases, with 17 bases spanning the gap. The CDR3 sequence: CASSLGTGSGDGYTF. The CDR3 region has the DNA TGTGCCAGCAGCTTGGGGACGGGCTCGGGGGATGGCTACACCTTC.

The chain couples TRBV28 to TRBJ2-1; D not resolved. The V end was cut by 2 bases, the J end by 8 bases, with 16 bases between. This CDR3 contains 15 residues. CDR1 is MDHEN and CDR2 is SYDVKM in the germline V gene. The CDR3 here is CASSLVSAPGHEQFF. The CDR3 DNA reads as TGTGCCAGCAGTTTAGTGTCGGCCCCCGGGCATGAGCAGTTCTTC.

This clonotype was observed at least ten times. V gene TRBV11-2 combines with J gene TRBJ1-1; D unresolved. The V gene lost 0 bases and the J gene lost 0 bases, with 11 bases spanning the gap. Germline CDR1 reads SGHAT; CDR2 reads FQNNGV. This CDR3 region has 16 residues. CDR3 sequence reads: CASSLDKGRLNTEAFF. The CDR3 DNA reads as TGTGCCAGCAGCTTAGATAAAGGCAGGTTGAACACTGAAGCTTTCTTT.

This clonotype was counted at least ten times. CDR3 amino acids: CASTRNGETQYF. The CDR3 nucleotides read TGCGCCAGCACCCGAAACGGGGAGACCCAGTACTTC. The chain uses TRBV5-1 and TRBJ2-5; D unresolved. V was trimmed by 6 bases and J by 5 bases, leaving 11 bases between them. The CDR3 consists of 12 residues. Germline V lookup: CDR1 SGHRS, CDR2 YFSETQ.